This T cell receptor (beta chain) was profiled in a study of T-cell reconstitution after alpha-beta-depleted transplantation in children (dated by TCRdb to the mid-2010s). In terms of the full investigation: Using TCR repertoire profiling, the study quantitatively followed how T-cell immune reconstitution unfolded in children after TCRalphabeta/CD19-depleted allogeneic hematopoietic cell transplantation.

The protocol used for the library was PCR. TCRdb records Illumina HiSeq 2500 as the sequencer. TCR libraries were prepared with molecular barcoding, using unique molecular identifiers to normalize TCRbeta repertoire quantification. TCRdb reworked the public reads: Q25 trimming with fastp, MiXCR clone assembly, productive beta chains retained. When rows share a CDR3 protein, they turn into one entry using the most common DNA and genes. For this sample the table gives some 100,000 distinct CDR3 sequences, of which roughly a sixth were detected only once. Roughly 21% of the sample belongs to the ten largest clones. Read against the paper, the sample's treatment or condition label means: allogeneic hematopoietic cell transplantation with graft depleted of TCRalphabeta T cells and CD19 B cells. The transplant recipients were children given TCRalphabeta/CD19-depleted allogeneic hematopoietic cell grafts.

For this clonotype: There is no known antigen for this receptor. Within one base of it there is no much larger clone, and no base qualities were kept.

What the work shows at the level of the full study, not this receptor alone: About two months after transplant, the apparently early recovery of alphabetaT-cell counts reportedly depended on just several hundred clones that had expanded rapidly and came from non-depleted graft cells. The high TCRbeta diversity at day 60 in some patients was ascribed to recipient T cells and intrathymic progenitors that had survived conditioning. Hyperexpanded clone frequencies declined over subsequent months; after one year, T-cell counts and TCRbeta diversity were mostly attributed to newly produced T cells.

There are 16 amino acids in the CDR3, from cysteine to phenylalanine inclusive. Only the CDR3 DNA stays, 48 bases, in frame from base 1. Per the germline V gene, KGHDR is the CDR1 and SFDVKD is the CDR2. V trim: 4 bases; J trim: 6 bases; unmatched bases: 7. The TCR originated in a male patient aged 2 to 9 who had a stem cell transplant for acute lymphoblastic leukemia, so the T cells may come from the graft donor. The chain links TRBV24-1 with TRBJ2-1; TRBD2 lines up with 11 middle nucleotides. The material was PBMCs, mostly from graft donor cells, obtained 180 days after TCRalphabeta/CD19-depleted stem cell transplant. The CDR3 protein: CATSEPGTSGSNEQFF. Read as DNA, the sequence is TGTGCCACCAGTGAACCCGGGACTAGCGGTTCCAATGAGCAGTTCTTC.